A single T cell receptor beta chain is shown here with its context. Its antigen remains undetermined. No base-level quality is on record; no much larger clone is a single base apart. Each collaborating institution followed its own protocols to collect whole blood in K2EDTA tubes. For TCRbeta analysis, collaborators shipped samples in one of three forms: frozen whole blood, isolated PBMCs, or DNA extracted from either of those sample types. The data were taken from a study of blood T cell repertoires in COVID-19 (dated by TCRdb to about 2020). With respect to the entire study: Samples from collaborators originated in the United States, Italy and Spain and spanned both the acute and convalescent phases of COVID-19. The prospective study material was composed of cDNA or gDNA derived from T cells, B-cell-depleted T cells, or PBMCs. Subjects who had been exposed to COVID-19, were actively infected with it, or had recovered from it provided the deeply sampled blood TCRbeta repertoires that made up the dataset. A freely available public database, intended as a resource for researchers studying the immune response to SARS-CoV-2, is where the repertoires were released. The samples were drawn from two sources: the first 160 participants of the ongoing ImmuneRACE study, and approximately 1,300 subjects contributed by 6 global collaborators. Sample metadata almost always included a de-identified subject ID, COVID-19 status, age in years and sex. Where HLA class I and class II types were available, the types were taken from metadata supplied by the sample provider, not from assay-based typing. Here is what the overall study found, with its caveats: The quantity of clinical and demographic metadata differed by source and by participant and was supplied without curation.

TCRbeta CDR3 regions were amplified from genomic DNA by means of the immunoSEQ Assay, a bias-controlled multiplex PCR. The published analysis was carried out like this. The number of nucleated cells in each sample was estimated by amplification of reference gene primers within the assay. To quantify the absolute abundance of each unique TCRbeta CDR3 rearrangement, sequence reads were collapsed and filtered. For each sample, productive Simpson clonality was calculated as the square root of Simpson's diversity index across productive rearrangements. Drawn from immuneACCESS, this table holds only the in-frame rearrangements with V and J called that TCRdb kept. Clones are partly lost; checked studies trace under half to an unresolved V gene and leave the rest unexplained. That table gives V, J and clone size, and the DNA gave D and trimming. Within this sample are under 200,000 clones, with 70% to 90% of them counted one time only. 9.8% of the sample rests with the top ten.

Per the germline V gene (reference sequence), LNHDA is the CDR1 and SQIVND is the CDR2. Trimming removed 5 bases from V and 4 bases from J; the gene matches leave 7 bases unexplained. Measured from the cysteine to the phenylalanine, the CDR3 is 15 residues long. Of the read, only the CDR3 DNA is kept; its 45 bases are in frame from base 1. The chain employs TRBV19 and TRBJ2-1, and 8 junction bases match TRBD1. This receptor was identified in an elderly woman with acute or convalescent COVID-19. The sample comprised peripheral blood. Here the CDR3 is given as CASSREGQAYNEQFF. The nucleotide sequence is TGTGCCAGTAGTCGTGAGGGACAGGCTTACAATGAGCAGTTCTTC. The entire variable domain, with the stretches around the CDR3 drawn from the reference TRBV19 and TRBJ2-1 proteins, is DGGITQSPKYLFRKEGQNVTLSCEQNLNHDAMYWYRQDPGQGLRLIYYSQIVNDFQKGDIAEGYSVSREKKESFPLTVTSAQKNPTAFYLCASSREGQAYNEQFFGPGTRLTVL.